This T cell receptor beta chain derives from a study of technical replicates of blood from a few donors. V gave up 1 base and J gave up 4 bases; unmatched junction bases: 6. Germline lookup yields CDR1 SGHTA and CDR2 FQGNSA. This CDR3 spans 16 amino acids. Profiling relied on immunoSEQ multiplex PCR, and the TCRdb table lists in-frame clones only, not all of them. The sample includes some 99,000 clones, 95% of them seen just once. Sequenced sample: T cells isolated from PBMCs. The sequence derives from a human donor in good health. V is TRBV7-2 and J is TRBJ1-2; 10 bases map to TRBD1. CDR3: CASSLGRQGASYGYTF. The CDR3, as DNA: TGTGCCAGCAGCTTAGGGCGACAGGGGGCTAGCTATGGCTACACCTTC. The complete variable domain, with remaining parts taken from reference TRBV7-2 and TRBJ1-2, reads GAGVSQSPSNKVTEKGKDVELRCDPISGHTALYWYRQSLGQGLEFLIYFQGNSAPDKSGLPSDRFSAERTGGSVSTLTIQRTQQEDSAVYLCASSLGRQGASYGYTFGSGTRLTVV.